These 30 T cell receptor beta chains came from one sample sequenced in a study of shared clonotypes between healthy human individuals. Profiled with immunoSEQ multiplex PCR; TCRdb holds only in-frame clones, not every one. The sample contains about 490,000 clones, 76% of which appear only once. The sample comprised PBMCs. These receptors originate from a woman in her thirties or forties in good health. Some clones in this sample may be carry-over from other donors' samples.

The chain links TRBV28 to TRBJ2-7; D gene ambiguous. V lost 3 bases and J 5 bases, leaving 14 bases between the germline ends. In germline, CDR1 is MDHEN, CDR2 SYDVKM. This CDR3 comprises 14 residues. In DNA form, the CDR3 reads TGTGCCAGCAGTTTCGGGTTCCCCAGGCACGAGCAGTACTTC. It encodes CASSFGFPRHEQYF.

The rearrangement links TRBV7-2 to TRBJ1-5, with a possible D match to TRBD1 (6 bases). The CDR3 has 15 residues. V was pared by 5 bases and J by 2 bases, with 13 bases between. Germline V CDR1 and CDR2: SGHTA, FQGNSA. The DNA of the CDR3 is TGTGCCAGCAGCCTAGGTCCAGGGGGCAATCAGCCCCAGCATTTT. Translated, it gives CASSLGPGGNQPQHF. Supplemented by reference TRBV7-2 and TRBJ1-5, the full variable domain reads GAGVSQSPSNKVTEKGKDVELRCDPISGHTALYWYRQSLGQGLEFLIYFQGNSAPDKSGLPSDRFSAERTGGSVSTLTIQRTQQEDSAVYLCASSLGPGGNQPQHFGDGTRLSIL.

A remark on this clone: The likely explanation is a read error, given a far larger clone one base away. The J gene is TRBJ1-2, the V gene TRBV28, with 7 bases that match TRBD1. The CDR3 is made up of 14 amino acids. Per the germline V gene, CDR1 is MDHEN and CDR2 is SYDVKM. The CDR3 nucleotides read TGTGCCAGCAGAACTACAGGGGTCCGGTATGGCCACACCTTC. This encodes CASRTTGVRYGHTF.

CDR3 in amino acids: CASSLVVSGSYEQYF. In DNA form, the CDR3 reads TGCGCCAGCAGCTTGGTGGTTAGCGGGAGTTACGAGCAGTACTTC. The chain links TRBV5-1 to TRBJ2-7, with 9 bases that match TRBD2. Looked up from germline, CDR1 is SGHRS and CDR2 is YFSETQ. The V segment lost 0 bases and the J segment 4 bases; nucleotides outside the gene matches: 5. This CDR3 region has 15 residues.

The chain recombines TRBV30 with TRBJ2-4, with D unresolved. Trimming took off 6 bases at V and 1 base at J, with 13 bases between the two ends. The CDR3 spans 14 residues. Per the germline V gene, CDR1 is GTSNPN and CDR2 is SVGIG (reference sequence). The CDR3 region has the DNA TGTGCCTGCCACGGGCCCTTGGCCAAAAACATTCAGTACTTC. Translating gives CACHGPLAKNIQYF.

This chain connects TRBV15 to TRBJ2-1; 7 bases agree with TRBD1. Per germline, CDR1 LNHNV and CDR2 YYDKDF (reference sequence). The V gene end was trimmed by 5 bases and the J gene end by 8 bases; junction bases not matched to a gene: 3. The CDR3 covers 12 residues. The CDR3 region is CATSFTGDEQFF. The CDR3 DNA reads TGTGCCACCAGCTTCACAGGGGATGAGCAGTTCTTC.

This clone occurred once. The chain joins TRBV10-3 to TRBJ1-2, with a possible D match to TRBD1 (5 bases). Germline CDR1 is ENHRY and CDR2 is SYGVKD. The CDR3 has 13 residues. The V end was cut by 3 bases, the J end by 5 bases, with 10 bases between. CDR3 loop: CAISEDRIYGYTF. The DNA of the CDR3 is TGTGCCATCAGTGAAGACAGAATTTATGGCTACACCTTC.

In the case of this clone: Likely a read error: the CDR3 ends without its conserved phenylalanine or tryptophan. CDR3 DNA: TGTGCCAGCAGTTTTAGTGGGACAGAGAACACTGAAGCTTTCCTT. Translation: CASSFSGTENTEAFL. The chain carries TRBV28 and TRBJ1-1, with 7 bases fitting TRBD1. Germline V CDR1 and CDR2: MDHEN, SYDVKM. This CDR3 has 15 residues. J was trimmed by 1 base and V by 3 bases; bases with no gene match: 5.

The gene calls are TRBV28 and TRBJ2-3; D unresolved. CDR3 length: 12 amino acids. V gave up 4 bases and J gave up 5 bases, with 7 bases separating them. Per germline, CDR1 MDHEN and CDR2 SYDVKM. The CDR3 DNA sequence: TGTGCCAGCAGTTACGAAGTAGATACGCAGTATTTT. It is translated as CASSYEVDTQYF.

The V and J genes are TRBV11-2 and TRBJ2-1, with D possibly called TRBD1 or TRBD2 (5 bases each). Germline-derived CDR1 and CDR2 are SGHAT and FQNNGV. The V gene lost 5 bases and the J gene lost 5 bases, with 13 bases spanning the gap. This CDR3 spans 14 amino acids. As DNA, the CDR3 is TGTGCCAGCAGCCCCGTGTTGGGGGACAATGAGCAGTTCTTC. Its translation: CASSPVLGDNEQFF.

The chain carries TRBV15 and TRBJ1-1; unclear D gene. The germline V gene encodes CDR1 LNHNV and CDR2 YYDKDF (reference sequence). This CDR3 is built from 14 residues. V gave up 0 bases and J gave up 6 bases, with 11 bases separating them. CDR3 residues: CATSRDLGAAEAFF. In DNA form, the CDR3 reads TGTGCCACCAGCAGAGATTTGGGAGCAGCTGAAGCTTTCTTT. Based on the CDR3 plus reference TRBV15 and TRBJ1-1, the full variable domain is DAMVIQNPRYQVTQFGKPVTLSCSQTLNHNVMYWYQQKSSQAPKLLFHYYDKDFNNEADTPDNFQSRRPNTSFCFLDIRSPGLGDTAMYLCATSRDLGAAEAFFGQGTRLTVV.

The table lists this clone with a few counts. The identical CDR3 is also encoded by other nucleotide sequences in the sample. The chain carries TRBV18 and TRBJ2-3; unclear D gene. The ends were cut back, 0 bases at V and 0 bases at J, with 1 base in the middle. The CDR3 runs 13 residues. CDR1 and CDR2 from the germline V gene are KGHSH and LQKENI. The CDR3: CASSPPSTDTQYF. The DNA of the CDR3 is TGTGCCAGCTCACCACCGAGCACAGATACGCAGTATTTT.

This clone was counted a single time. This chain links TRBV6-5 with TRBJ2-3, with D possibly called TRBD1 or TRBD2 (5 bases each). This CDR3 contains 13 residues. V was pared by 8 bases and J by 2 bases, with 11 bases between. Germline CDR1 and CDR2: MNHEY and SVGAGI. DNA of the CDR3: TGTGCCAGCGCCGTGGGGACCACAGATACGCAGTATTTT. This encodes CASAVGTTDTQYF.

This clone was found a few times. The V gene is TRBV28, the J gene TRBJ2-7; 7 bases map to TRBD1. This CDR3 comprises 14 residues. Germline V lookup: CDR1 MDHEN, CDR2 SYDVKM. V lost 2 bases to trimming and J lost 6 bases; unmatched junction nucleotides: 7. The CDR3: CASSLHRGRSEQYF. As DNA, the CDR3 is TGTGCCAGCAGTTTACACAGGGGTCGATCCGAGCAGTACTTC.

V gene TRBV7-8 combines with J gene TRBJ2-1; 9 bases map to TRBD2. Trimming took 5 bases from V and 10 from J; bases not matched to a gene: 9. The CDR3 is 14 amino acids. The germline gives CDR1 SGHVS, CDR2 FQNEAQ. Here the CDR3 reads CASSTTALAGEQFF. The CDR3, as DNA: TGTGCCAGCAGCACGACCGCGCTAGCGGGAGAGCAGTTCTTC.

Concerning this clone itself: This CDR3 is also generated by other DNA sequences in the sample. The chain has TRBV6-4 and TRBJ2-2; D possibly corresponds to TRBD2 (5 bases). Trimming took 0 bases from V and 2 from J, leaving 7 bases between them. Germline-derived CDR1 and CDR2 are MRHNA and SNTAGT. CDR3 length: 15 residues. For the CDR3, the DNA is TGTGCCAGCAGTGACTCAAGCGGAAACACCGGGGAGCTGTTTTTT. This sequence encodes CASSDSSGNTGELFF.

This sequence joins TRBV6-5 and TRBJ2-2, with 7 positions matching TRBD2. Germline V gives CDR1 MNHEY, CDR2 SVGAGI. This CDR3 is 13 amino acids long. V dropped 4 bases and J dropped 13; count of bases not matched to a gene: 9. CDR3 bases: TGTGCCAGCAGTTGGGGAGGGGCAATGGGGCTGTTTTTT. This sequence encodes CASSWGGAMGLFF.

The chain uses TRBV11-3 and TRBJ2-2; TRBD1 agrees at 7 bases. Trimming removed 4 bases from V and 2 bases from J; junction bases left unmatched: 7. This CDR3 region has 16 residues. CDR1 SGHNT and CDR2 YENEEA come from the germline V gene. The DNA of the CDR3 is TGTGCCAGCAGCTCCAAGACAGGGAATAACACCGGGGAGCTGTTTTTT. Translated: CASSSKTGNNTGELFF.

The CDR3 loop reads CASSLDRASGGTDTQYF. DNA for the CDR3: TGTGCCAGCAGCTTAGATCGGGCTAGCGGGGGAACAGATACGCAGTATTTT. The genes are TRBV7-8 and TRBJ2-3; 10 positions agree with TRBD2. Trimming removed 1 base from V and 3 bases from J; junction bases left unmatched: 7. This CDR3 region has 17 residues. Germline-derived CDR1 and CDR2 are SGHVS and FQNEAQ.

The chain couples TRBV6-1 to TRBJ2-4; the D is unclear. The germline V gene encodes CDR1 MNHNS and CDR2 SASEGT. V gave up 1 base and J gave up 10 bases, with 11 bases separating them. The CDR3 runs to 13 residues. CDR3 region: CASSEVLARIQYF. The CDR3 nucleotides are TGTGCCAGCAGTGAAGTTCTTGCACGGATTCAGTACTTC.

The chain links TRBV6-5 to TRBJ2-7; D may be TRBD1 (5 bases). The germline CDR1 and CDR2 sequences are MNHEY and SVGAGI. Trimming stripped 5 bases from V and 3 bases from J, with 5 bases between. The CDR3 covers 11 residues. The CDR3 reads CASSDSYEQYF. Written as DNA, the CDR3 is TGTGCCAGCAGTGACAGCTACGAGCAGTACTTC.

This clone was counted a few times. This chain joins TRBV18 and TRBJ2-1; 8 bases fit TRBD1. Trimming cost V 3 bases and J 6 bases; bases outside gene matches: 16. Looked up from germline, CDR1 is KGHSH and CDR2 is LQKENI. The CDR3 is 18 amino acids. CDR3 amino acids: CASSPSLSRQGAPNEQFF. CDR3 in DNA: TGTGCCAGCTCACCTAGTCTCTCTCGGCAGGGGGCCCCCAATGAGCAGTTCTTC.

The V gene is TRBV7-2, the J gene TRBJ1-5; D is unresolved. The CDR3 runs 14 residues. Germline CDR1 reads SGHTA; CDR2 reads FQGNSA. Trimming removed 4 bases from V and 3 bases from J, with 10 bases in between. CDR3 residues: CASSSPQVNQPQHF. CDR3 DNA: TGTGCCAGCAGCTCCCCCCAGGTCAATCAGCCCCAGCATTTT.

In this sample, this clone turned up once. The J gene is TRBJ1-5, the V gene TRBV6-1; no definite D call. The CDR3 consists of 15 residues. Germline lookup yields CDR1 MNHNS and CDR2 SASEGT. Trimming left V 1 base short and J 0 bases short, with 7 bases between. CDR3 loop: CASSEVRNSNQPQHF. DNA for the CDR3: TGTGCCAGCAGTGAAGTCAGGAATAGCAATCAGCCCCAGCATTTT.

This chain links TRBV5-1 with TRBJ2-5; D is perhaps TRBD2 (5 bases). The CDR3 spans 14 residues. The germline gives CDR1 SGHRS, CDR2 YFSETQ. Trimming removed 6 bases from V and 5 bases from J, with 17 bases in between. The CDR3 loop reads CASTYDNGMETQYF. The CDR3, as DNA: TGCGCCAGCACGTACGACAACGGGATGGAGACCCAGTACTTC.

The chain recombines TRBV28 with TRBJ2-7, with D uncertain. V was cut by 8 bases and J by 2 bases, with 19 bases left in between. The CDR3 runs 15 residues. The germline CDR1 and CDR2 sequences are MDHEN and SYDVKM. The CDR3 sequence: CASGSFASGTYEQYF. The CDR3 DNA is TGTGCCAGCGGGTCCTTTGCCAGTGGGACCTACGAGCAGTACTTC.

V gene TRBV2 combines with J gene TRBJ2-5, with 9 bases fitting TRBD1. Germline CDR1 and CDR2: SNHLY and FYNNEI. The CDR3 loop spans 16 amino acids. The V gene end was trimmed by 0 bases and the J gene end by 0 bases; junction bases not matched to a gene: 2. In DNA, the CDR3 is TGTGCCAGCAGTGAAGCCGGACAGGGGTACCAAGAGACCCAGTACTTC. Protein product: CASSEAGQGYQETQYF.

The table lists this clone with many counts. V is TRBV28 and J is TRBJ2-1; tentative D call: TRBD2 (6 bases). Germline V lookup: CDR1 MDHEN, CDR2 SYDVKM. This CDR3 is 14 amino acids long. V was trimmed by 7 bases and J by 0 bases, leaving 10 bases between them. The CDR3 sequence is CASKAGPSYNEQFF. For the CDR3, the DNA is TGTGCCAGCAAGGCGGGGCCCTCCTACAATGAGCAGTTCTTC.

As regards this clone: A much larger clone is a single base away; this may be a read error. The chain recombines TRBV28 with TRBJ2-7; TRBD2 aligns across 9 bases. V lost 3 bases, J lost 0 bases, and 0 bases stayed unmatched. The CDR3 runs to 14 residues. From germline, CDR1 is MDHEN and CDR2 SYDVKM. CDR3 bases: TGTGCCAGCAGTTTTAGCGGGAGCTCCTACGAGCAGTACTTC. Amino acids: CASSFSGSSYEQYF.

V is TRBV7-9 and J is TRBJ1-1, with a weak D call TRBD1 (6 bases). V was shortened by 6 bases and J by 8 bases, with 19 bases between the two germline ends. The germline CDR1 and CDR2 sequences are SEHNR and FQNEAQ (reference sequence). The CDR3 consists of 14 residues. CDR3: CASSKETGSREAFF. CDR3 in DNA: TGTGCCAGCAGTAAAGAAACAGGGAGTAGGGAAGCTTTCTTT.